A single sample gave rise to the 18 T cell receptor beta chains below, sequenced in a study of tissue T cells after allogeneic stem cell transplantation. Profiling relied on immunoSEQ multiplex PCR, and the TCRdb table lists in-frame clones only, not all of them. The sample has roughly 20,000 clones, 60% to 80% seen once. Material for sequencing was blood. Receptors originate from a female BALB/c mouse in good health. For this strain, the MHC haplotype corresponds to H2-d.

This clone has only a few counts. Gene names follow the mouse nomenclature. With the read ending 1 residue before the CDR3 end, the germline J gene is used to fill in that end. This chain joins TRBV1 and TRBJ1-3; D uncertain. This CDR3 is 13 amino acids long. V was trimmed by 1 base and J by 3 bases, leaving 4 bases between them. Germline CDR1 and CDR2: NSQYPW and LRSPGD (reference sequence). Incomplete CDR3 DNA: TGCACCTGCAGTGCAGGGGATGGAAATACGCTCTAT. The encoded protein is CTCSAGDGNTLY. The full CDR3 sequence reads CTCSAGDGNTLYF.

In this sample, this clone turned up a few times. The genes are named according to mouse. The read comes to an end 1 residue before the CDR3 does, leaving the germline J gene to fill in the end. The genes are TRBV2 and TRBJ2-7, with D possibly being TRBD1 (6 bases). Germline CDR1 reads LGHNA; CDR2 reads YSYQKL. V was shortened by 5 bases and J by 0 bases, with 11 bases between the two germline ends. This CDR3 has 14 residues. The covered CDR3 bases are TGTGCCAGCAGCTCCCGGGACAACTCCTATGAACAGTAC. Amino acids: CASSSRDNSYEQY. The whole CDR3 region reads CASSSRDNSYEQYF.

A note on this clone: These gene names are mouse names. The CDR3 end is not reached by the read, which stops 1 residue before it; the germline J gene fills it in. The same CDR3 can be traced to other DNA sequences in this sample. The genes are TRBV2 and TRBJ2-2; D might be TRBD2 (6 bases). V was trimmed by 0 bases and J by 0 bases, leaving 8 bases between them. The CDR3 loop spans 16 amino acids. The germline CDR1 and CDR2 sequences are LGHNA and YSYQKL. The covered CDR3 bases are TGTGCCAGCAGCCAAGAGGGGGGAGCAAACACCGGGCAGCTCTAC. This translates into CASSQEGGANTGQLY. The full CDR3 sequence reads CASSQEGGANTGQLYF.

As concerns this clone: Mouse gene names and germline throughout. The CDR3 is cut off 1 residue early in the read; its end comes from the germline J gene. V and J are TRBV31 and TRBJ1-3; D is unclear. CDR3 length: 13 amino acids. Germline V gives CDR1 GKSSPN, CDR2 SITVG. Trimming cost V 4 bases and J 2 bases, with 9 bases left between them. CDR3 DNA, as far as it was read: TGTGCCTGGAATCCGGAGCCTGGAAATACGCTCTAT. This translates into CAWNPEPGNTLY. The whole CDR3 reads CAWNPEPGNTLYF.

On this clone: Germline and genes here are mouse. The CDR3 is cut off 1 residue early in the read; its end comes from the germline J gene. The chain combines TRBV4 with TRBJ1-5; D might be TRBD1 (6 bases). This CDR3 has 15 residues. Trimming removed 4 bases from V and 0 bases from J, with 10 bases in between. CDR1 is LGHDT and CDR2 is YNNKQL in the germline V gene (reference sequence). CDR3 region: CASSLGQYNNQAPLF. The sequenced part of the CDR3 DNA is TGTGCCAGCAGCTTGGGACAATATAACAACCAGGCTCCGCTT.

As concerns this clone: The gene symbols are mouse symbols. The read terminates 1 residue before the CDR3 end, so the remaining end is supplied by the germline J gene. The chain joins TRBV29 to TRBJ2-5; 7 nucleotides align to TRBD1. The V gene end was trimmed by 0 bases and the J gene end by 2 bases; junction bases not matched to a gene: 2. CDR3 length: 15 residues. Germline CDR1 is MSHET and CDR2 is SYDVDS. The CDR3 DNA, read in part, is TGTGCTAGCAGTTTATCGGCAGGGGGCCAAGACACCCAGTAC. This gives the protein CASSLSAGGQDTQY. The whole CDR3 region reads CASSLSAGGQDTQYF.

Of note for this clone: Mouse germline and gene names are used. Read sequence stops 1 residue before the CDR3 end, and the germline J gene provides the missing end. The V call is TRBV31, the J call TRBJ1-5; 8 bases line up with TRBD1. CDR1 is GKSSPN and CDR2 is SITVG in the germline V gene. The junction had 4 bases not matched to a gene; V was cut back by 0 bases and J by 6 bases. There are 14 residues in the CDR3. The CDR3 sequence is CAWSLWTGTQAPLF. CDR3 bases read: TGTGCCTGGAGTCTATGGACAGGGACCCAGGCTCCGCTT.

This clone was counted a few times. These gene names are mouse names. The read falls 1 residue short of the CDR3 end, and the missing part is taken from the germline J gene. The chain carries TRBV31 and TRBJ2-1; TRBD2 aligns across 8 bases. CDR1 GKSSPN and CDR2 SITVG come from the germline V gene. CDR3 length: 14 residues. V shed 0 bases, J shed 3 bases, and the junction held 1 base outside the gene matches. The CDR3 loop is CAWSLGGRYAEQFF. Partial CDR3 DNA: TGTGCCTGGAGTCTGGGGGGGCGCTATGCTGAGCAGTTC.

Turning to this clone: Gene and germline names: mouse. The read terminates 1 residue before the CDR3 end, so the remaining end is supplied by the germline J gene. The chain combines TRBV17 with TRBJ2-7; tentative D call: TRBD1 (7 bases). CDR1 is MNHDT and CDR2 is YYDKIL in the germline V gene. The germline V and J ends were trimmed by 3 bases and 5 bases, with 11 bases remaining between them. This CDR3 region has 13 residues. The DNA read from the CDR3 is TGTGCTAGCAGTAGGAGGGGGCGCGATGAACAGTAC. Its translation: CASSRRGRDEQY. The whole CDR3 sequence is CASSRRGRDEQYF.

For this clone: Germline and genes here are mouse. The CDR3 end falls 1 residue outside the read, so it is completed with the germline J gene. J is TRBJ1-3 and V is TRBV24, with D tentatively TRBD1 (6 bases). Per germline, CDR1 KGHTA and CDR2 FRNEEI. CDR3 length: 12 residues. The V and J ends lost 3 bases and 8 bases respectively, with 8 bases between them. The CDR3 loop reads CASSLQGDTLYF. CDR3 bases read: TGTGCCAGCAGTCTACAGGGAGATACGCTCTAT.

Concerning this clone itself: Gene names refer to mouse genes. Read sequence stops 1 residue before the CDR3 end, and the germline J gene provides the missing end. V is TRBV19 and J is TRBJ2-4; 8 bases map to TRBD2. The CDR3 consists of 15 residues. V shed 4 bases, J shed 1 base, and the junction held 5 bases outside the gene matches. CDR1 is FNHDT, CDR2 SITEND, per germline (reference sequence). The CDR3 DNA, read in part, is TGTGCCAGCAGTCCCGACTGGGGAGGTCAAAACACCTTGTAC. Encoded protein: CASSPDWGGQNTLY. The entire CDR3 protein reads CASSPDWGGQNTLYF.

Points on this clone: The germline and genes are mouse ones. The sequenced fragment ends 1 residue before the CDR3 boundary, so the rest is inferred from the germline J gene. The J gene is TRBJ1-3, the V gene TRBV1; maybe TRBD1 (5 bases). The germline CDR1 and CDR2 sequences are NSQYPW and LRSPGD (reference sequence). V lost 3 bases, J lost 0 bases, and 9 bases lay in between. The CDR3 consists of 15 residues. The CDR3 reads CTCSAQGNSGNTLYF. The CDR3 bases that were read are TGCACCTGCAGTGCCCAGGGAAATTCTGGAAATACGCTCTAT.

Regarding this clone: Germline and genes: mouse. The read terminates 1 residue before the CDR3 end, so the remaining end is supplied by the germline J gene. The chain carries TRBV19 and TRBJ2-4; no definite D call. The germline V and J ends were trimmed by 5 bases and 0 bases, with 10 bases remaining between them. This CDR3 contains 14 residues. Looked up from germline, CDR1 is FNHDT and CDR2 is SITEND (reference sequence). Partial CDR3 DNA: TGTGCCAGCAGGTCTCTGTTTAGTCAAAACACCTTGTAC. Protein: CASRSLFSQNTLY. The complete CDR3 protein is CASRSLFSQNTLYF.

As for this clone: Mouse germline and gene names are used. Sequencing ends 1 residue short of the CDR3 end; the germline J gene provides the rest. This sequence joins TRBV1 and TRBJ2-7, with a tentative D call TRBD2 (5 bases). Trimming left V 0 bases short and J 6 bases short, with 12 bases between. The CDR3 totals 14 residues. Germline V gene sequence: CDR1 NSQYPW, CDR2 LRSPGD (reference sequence). CDR3 DNA, as far as it was read: TGCACCTGCAGTGCAGATATTTGGGGAGGTGAACAGTAC. Translation gives CTCSADIWGGEQY. The CDR3 in full is CTCSADIWGGEQYF.

Note on this clone: The listed genes are named as in mouse. The read gets to within 1 residue of the CDR3 end, and the germline J gene fills in the rest. The chain has TRBV13-2 and TRBJ2-4; the D gene could be TRBD1 or TRBD2 (6 bases each). CDR1 and CDR2 from the germline V gene are NNHNN and SYGAGS (reference sequence). Trimming left V 3 bases short and J 4 bases short, with 9 bases between. This CDR3 spans 13 amino acids. CDR3 in amino acids: CASGAGGENTLYF. The sequenced CDR3 bases are TGTGCCAGCGGTGCCGGGGGCGAAAACACCTTGTAC.

With regard to this clone: Genes and germline come from the mouse. The CDR3 extends 1 residue past the end of the read, so its final part is completed from the germline J gene. This sequence joins TRBV4 and TRBJ2-3, with 7 bases that match TRBD2. Germline CDR1 and CDR2: LGHDT and YNNKQL (reference sequence). V shed 3 bases and J 2 bases; nucleotides not matched to a gene: 2. CDR3 length: 14 residues. This CDR3 is CASSYGGFAETLYF. Incomplete CDR3 DNA: TGTGCCAGCAGCTATGGGGGGTTTGCAGAAACGCTGTAT.

As regards this clone: Gene names are mouse gene names. The covered CDR3 bases are TGTGCCAGCAGCCAAGGGGGAAACACAGAAGTCTTC. It is translated as CASSQGGNTEVF. The CDR3, in full, reads CASSQGGNTEVFF. J is TRBJ1-1 and V is TRBV2, with D unclear. The CDR3 end is not reached by the read, which stops 1 residue before it; the germline J gene fills it in. Germline CDR1 reads LGHNA; CDR2 reads YSYQKL. The CDR3 is 13 amino acids. Between the trimmed V and J ends, which lost 1 base and 1 base, there was a span of 4 bases.

With respect to this clone: The gene symbols are mouse symbols. The part of the CDR3 DNA that was read is TGTGCCAGCAGTCAGGGTAACCAAGACACCCAGTAC. Translated, it gives CASSQGNQDTQY. Given in full, the CDR3 is CASSQGNQDTQYF. The rearrangement joins TRBV19 to TRBJ2-5, with D possibly matching TRBD1 (5 bases). The read is 1 residue too short to cover the CDR3 end, so that end is filled in from the germline J gene. Trimming removed 4 bases at V and 0 bases at J, with 6 bases between. Germline values: CDR1 FNHDT, CDR2 SITEND (reference sequence). The CDR3 totals 13 residues.